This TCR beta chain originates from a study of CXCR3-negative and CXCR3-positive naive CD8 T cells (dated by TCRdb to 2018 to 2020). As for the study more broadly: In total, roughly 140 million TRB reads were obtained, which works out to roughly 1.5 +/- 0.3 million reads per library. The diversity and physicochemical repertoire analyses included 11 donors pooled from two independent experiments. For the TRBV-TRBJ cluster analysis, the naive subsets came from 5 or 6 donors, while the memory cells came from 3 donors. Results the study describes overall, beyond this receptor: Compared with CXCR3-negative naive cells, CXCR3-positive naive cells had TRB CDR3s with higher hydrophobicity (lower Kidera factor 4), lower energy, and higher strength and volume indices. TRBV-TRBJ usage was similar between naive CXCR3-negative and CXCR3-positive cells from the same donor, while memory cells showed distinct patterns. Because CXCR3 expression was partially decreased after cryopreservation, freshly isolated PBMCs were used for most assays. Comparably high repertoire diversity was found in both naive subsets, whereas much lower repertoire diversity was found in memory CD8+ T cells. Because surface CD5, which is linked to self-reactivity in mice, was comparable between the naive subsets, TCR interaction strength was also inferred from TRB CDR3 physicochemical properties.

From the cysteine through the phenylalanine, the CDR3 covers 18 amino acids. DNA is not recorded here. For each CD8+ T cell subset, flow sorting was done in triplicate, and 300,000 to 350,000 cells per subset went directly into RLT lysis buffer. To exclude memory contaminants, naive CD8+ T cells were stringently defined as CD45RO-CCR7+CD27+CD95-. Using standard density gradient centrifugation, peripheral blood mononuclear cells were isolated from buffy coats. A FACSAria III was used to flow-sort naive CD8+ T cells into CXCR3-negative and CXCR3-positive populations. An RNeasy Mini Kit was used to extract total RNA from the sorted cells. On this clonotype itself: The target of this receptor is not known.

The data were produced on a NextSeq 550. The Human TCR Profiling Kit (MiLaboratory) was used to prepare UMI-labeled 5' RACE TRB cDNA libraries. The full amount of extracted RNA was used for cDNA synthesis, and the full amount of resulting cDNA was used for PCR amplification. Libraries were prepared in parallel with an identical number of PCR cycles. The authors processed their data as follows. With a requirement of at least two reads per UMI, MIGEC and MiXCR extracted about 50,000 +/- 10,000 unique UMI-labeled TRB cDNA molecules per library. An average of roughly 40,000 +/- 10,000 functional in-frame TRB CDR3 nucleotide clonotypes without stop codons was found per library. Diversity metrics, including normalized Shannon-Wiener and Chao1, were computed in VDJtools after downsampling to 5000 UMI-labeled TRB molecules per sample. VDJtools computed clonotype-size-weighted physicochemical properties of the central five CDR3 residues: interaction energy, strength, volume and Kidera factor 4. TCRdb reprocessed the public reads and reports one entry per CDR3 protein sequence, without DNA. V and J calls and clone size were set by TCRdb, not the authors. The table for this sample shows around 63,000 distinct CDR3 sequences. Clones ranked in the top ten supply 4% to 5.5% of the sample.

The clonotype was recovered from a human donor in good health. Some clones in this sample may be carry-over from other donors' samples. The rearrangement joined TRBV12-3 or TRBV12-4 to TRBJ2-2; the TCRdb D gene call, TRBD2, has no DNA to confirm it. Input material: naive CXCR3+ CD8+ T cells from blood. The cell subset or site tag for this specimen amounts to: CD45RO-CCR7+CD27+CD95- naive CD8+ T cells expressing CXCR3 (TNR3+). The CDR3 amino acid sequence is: CASSSRILAGGPAGELFF.